This is a list of T cell receptor beta chains from one sample in a study of T cell repertoires in cytomegalovirus infection. In TCRdb, the reads were re-called with MiXCR into one record per CDR3 protein. The sample lists 200,000 to 300,000 distinct CDR3 sequences; about 13% were seen once. The material sequenced was PBMCs. The receptors stem from a human donor in good health (CMV status not recorded). Some clones in this sample may be carry-over from other donors' samples. CDR3s include the opening cysteine and the closing phenylalanine or tryptophan. Fields, in order: D gene, clone size, J gene, V gene, CDR3 DNA, CDR3 protein. The D gene is left open where the match is weak. Size is omitted from some rows. Given values are once, few, many or a class for expanded clones.

d_call: NA
clone_size: NA
j_call: TRBJ2-7
v_call: TRBV20-1
cdr3_nt: TGCAGTGCTAGAGCTCGCGGCCATGCGTCCTACGAGCAGTACTTC
cdr3_aa: CSARARGHASYEQYF

d_call: TRBD1
clone_size: many
j_call: TRBJ1-1
v_call: TRBV6-6
cdr3_nt: TGTGCCAGCAGTTACCCTGAGACAGGGCTGAACACTGAAGCTTTCTTT
cdr3_aa: CASSYPETGLNTEAFF

d_call: TRBD1
clone_size: NA
j_call: TRBJ1-1
v_call: TRBV7-6
cdr3_nt: TGTGCCAGCAGCCAGGGGGGCACGAACACTGAAGCTTTCTTT
cdr3_aa: CASSQGGTNTEAFF

d_call: NA
clone_size: NA
j_call: TRBJ1-2
v_call: TRBV10-3
cdr3_nt: TGTGCCATCACCGTGGACCGTCACTATCATGGCTACACCTTC
cdr3_aa: CAITVDRHYHGYTF

d_call: NA
clone_size: NA
j_call: TRBJ1-1
v_call: TRBV7-3
cdr3_nt: TGTGCCAGCAGCCATGGCGGGGGGACTACTGAAGCTTTCTTT
cdr3_aa: CASSHGGGTTEAFF

d_call: NA
clone_size: many
j_call: TRBJ2-7
v_call: TRBV7-2
cdr3_nt: TGTGCCAGCAGCTTAGACGCAGGCTACGAGCAGTACTTC
cdr3_aa: CASSLDAGYEQYF

d_call: NA
clone_size: many
j_call: TRBJ2-7
v_call: TRBV6-6
cdr3_nt: TGTGCCAGCAGTCCTCACGCCGGGACGGGGGCCTACGAGCAGTACTTC
cdr3_aa: CASSPHAGTGAYEQYF

d_call: NA
clone_size: few
j_call: TRBJ1-2
v_call: TRBV7-2
cdr3_nt: TGTGCCAGCAGCCCGACCCCCACGGGAACCTATGGCTACACCTTC
cdr3_aa: CASSPTPTGTYGYTF

d_call: NA
clone_size: NA
j_call: TRBJ2-1
v_call: TRBV27
cdr3_nt: TGTGCCAGCAGTCCCCGCGGAGGGTTTAGGAATGAGCAGTTCTTC
cdr3_aa: CASSPRGGFRNEQFF

d_call: NA
clone_size: many
j_call: TRBJ2-7
v_call: TRBV11-1
cdr3_nt: TGTGCCAGCAGCTTAGCGAACTACGAGCAGTACTTC
cdr3_aa: CASSLANYEQYF

d_call: NA
clone_size: NA
j_call: TRBJ2-3
v_call: TRBV12-3/TRBV12-4
cdr3_nt: TGTGCCAGCAGATCGACCAAGGGGAAGGATACGCAGTATTTT
cdr3_aa: CASRSTKGKDTQYF

d_call: TRBD1
clone_size: NA
j_call: TRBJ2-7
v_call: TRBV20-1
cdr3_nt: TGCAGTGCTAGACCGACTTCAGGGGGCCGTTTGTACGAGCAGTACTTC
cdr3_aa: CSARPTSGGRLYEQYF

d_call: NA
clone_size: NA
j_call: TRBJ2-2
v_call: TRBV2
cdr3_nt: TGTGCCAGCAGACAAAACACCGGGGAGCTGTTTTTT
cdr3_aa: CASRQNTGELFF

d_call: NA
clone_size: many
j_call: TRBJ1-1
v_call: TRBV5-6
cdr3_nt: TGTGCCAGCAGCTTGCCTGAAAACACTGAAGCTTTCTTT
cdr3_aa: CASSLPENTEAFF

d_call: NA
clone_size: many
j_call: TRBJ1-5
v_call: TRBV7-2
cdr3_nt: TGTGCCAGCAGCTTGGGTTACAATCAGCCCCAGCATTTT
cdr3_aa: CASSLGYNQPQHF

d_call: NA
clone_size: many
j_call: TRBJ2-5
v_call: TRBV28
cdr3_nt: TGTGCCAGCAGTTTAGGGACGGGAGACTGGTACCAAGAGACCCAGTACTTC
cdr3_aa: CASSLGTGDWYQETQYF

d_call: NA
clone_size: few
j_call: TRBJ1-2
v_call: TRBV12-3/TRBV12-4
cdr3_nt: TGTGCCAGCCAGGGTCCCAACTATGGCTACACCTTC
cdr3_aa: CASQGPNYGYTF

d_call: NA
clone_size: few
j_call: TRBJ1-2
v_call: TRBV7-2
cdr3_nt: TGTGCCAGCAGCTTGCAGAGGGGCGGTGGCTACACCTTC
cdr3_aa: CASSLQRGGGYTF

d_call: NA
clone_size: NA
j_call: TRBJ2-1
v_call: TRBV11-3
cdr3_nt: TGTGCCAGCAGCTTAGACAGGGGCAATTACAATGAGCAGTTCTTC
cdr3_aa: CASSLDRGNYNEQFF

d_call: NA
clone_size: NA
j_call: TRBJ2-2
v_call: TRBV25-1
cdr3_nt: TGTGCCAGCAGTGAATCCGTAATCGGGAGACAAACCGGGGAGCTGTTTTTT
cdr3_aa: CASSESVIGRQTGELFF

d_call: NA
clone_size: NA
j_call: TRBJ1-5
v_call: TRBV28
cdr3_nt: TGTGCCAGCAGTTCTGTAAGCTACAATCAGCCCCAGCATTTT
cdr3_aa: CASSSVSYNQPQHF

d_call: TRBD1
clone_size: many
j_call: TRBJ2-7
v_call: TRBV2
cdr3_nt: TGTGCCAGCAGACGGGACAGCGCAGGGCAGTACTTC
cdr3_aa: CASRRDSAGQYF

d_call: TRBD1
clone_size: many
j_call: TRBJ1-5
v_call: TRBV15
cdr3_nt: TGTGCCACCAGCGCAGGGGGCTATAGCAATCAGCCCCAGCATTTT
cdr3_aa: CATSAGGYSNQPQHF

d_call: TRBD2
clone_size: few
j_call: TRBJ2-3
v_call: TRBV20-1
cdr3_nt: TGCAGTGCTAGAGATCCGGGGGCTAGCGGGAGGGGTGATACGCAGTATTTT
cdr3_aa: CSARDPGASGRGDTQYF

d_call: NA
clone_size: NA
j_call: TRBJ1-1
v_call: TRBV7-9
cdr3_nt: TGTGCCAGCACCCCGACAGGTGAAGCTTTCTTT
cdr3_aa: CASTPTGEAFF

d_call: NA
clone_size: many
j_call: TRBJ2-1
v_call: TRBV7-2
cdr3_nt: TGTGCCAGCAGCCAAACCCCCGGACACGCGATCTACAATGAGCAGTTCTTC
cdr3_aa: CASSQTPGHAIYNEQFF

d_call: NA
clone_size: NA
j_call: TRBJ2-7
v_call: TRBV6-2/TRBV6-3
cdr3_nt: TGTGCCAGCACCCGGGCGGGAAACGAATACGAGCAGTACTTC
cdr3_aa: CASTRAGNEYEQYF

d_call: TRBD2
clone_size: many
j_call: TRBJ2-7
v_call: TRBV28
cdr3_nt: TGTGCCAGCAGTTTAAGCGGGAGGTTCTCCTACGAGCAGTACTTC
cdr3_aa: CASSLSGRFSYEQYF

d_call: TRBD2
clone_size: many
j_call: TRBJ2-2
v_call: TRBV7-2
cdr3_nt: TGTGCCAGCAGATCCGGGGGGGGTCGGAGGGAGCTGTTTTTT
cdr3_aa: CASRSGGGRRELFF

d_call: TRBD1
clone_size: NA
j_call: TRBJ1-1
v_call: TRBV20-1
cdr3_nt: TGCAGTGCTAGTATACCAGGGGGCACTGAAGCTTTCTTT
cdr3_aa: CSASIPGGTEAFF

d_call: NA
clone_size: few
j_call: TRBJ1-1
v_call: TRBV5-1
cdr3_nt: TGCGCCAGCAGCTTGGAGGACAGAATACCTGAAGCTTTCTTT
cdr3_aa: CASSLEDRIPEAFF

d_call: NA
clone_size: NA
j_call: TRBJ2-5
v_call: TRBV4-1
cdr3_nt: TGCGCCAGCAGCCGAGGAGGACCCCAGTACTTC
cdr3_aa: CASSRGGPQYF

d_call: NA
clone_size: many
j_call: TRBJ1-5
v_call: TRBV12-3/TRBV12-4
cdr3_nt: TGTGCCAGCAGTTACGGCAATCAGCCCCAGCATTTT
cdr3_aa: CASSYGNQPQHF

d_call: NA
clone_size: NA
j_call: TRBJ1-2
v_call: TRBV7-8
cdr3_nt: TGTGCCAGCAGTCGGGGAGGAGCCCGAGACTATGGCTACACCTTC
cdr3_aa: CASSRGGARDYGYTF

d_call: TRBD2
clone_size: NA
j_call: TRBJ2-3
v_call: TRBV9
cdr3_nt: TGTGCCAGCAGCGTAGCTGGGCTAGCGGTCACAGATACGCAGTATTTT
cdr3_aa: CASSVAGLAVTDTQYF

d_call: TRBD2
clone_size: NA
j_call: TRBJ2-3
v_call: TRBV20-1
cdr3_nt: TGCAGTGCCGGCGAAGGCGGGAGGGGTGGAGATACGCAGTATTTT
cdr3_aa: CSAGEGGRGGDTQYF

d_call: TRBD1
clone_size: many
j_call: TRBJ2-7
v_call: TRBV6-2/TRBV6-3
cdr3_nt: TGTGCCAGCAGTTACTCGGTACAGGGGGCAAGGCAGTACTTC
cdr3_aa: CASSYSVQGARQYF

d_call: NA
clone_size: few
j_call: TRBJ1-2
v_call: TRBV7-9
cdr3_nt: TGTGCCAGCAGCCTAGGGGGGCAGGCGTTAGCCCGGCGTGGCTACACCTTC
cdr3_aa: CASSLGGQALARRGYTF

d_call: TRBD2
clone_size: NA
j_call: TRBJ2-5
v_call: TRBV7-9
cdr3_nt: TGTGCCAGCAGCTCTGCACTAGCGGTGGAGGAGACCCAGTACTTC
cdr3_aa: CASSSALAVEETQYF

d_call: NA
clone_size: few
j_call: TRBJ2-5
v_call: TRBV14
cdr3_nt: TGTGCCAGCAGCCAAGGTCAGGCAGGGCGTGGAGAGACCCAGTACTTC
cdr3_aa: CASSQGQAGRGETQYF

d_call: TRBD1
clone_size: many
j_call: TRBJ1-2
v_call: TRBV7-2
cdr3_nt: TGTGCCAGCAGCTTAGCGCCGGGACAGGGGGTAAAGGGCTACACCTTC
cdr3_aa: CASSLAPGQGVKGYTF

d_call: NA
clone_size: many
j_call: TRBJ1-1
v_call: TRBV7-9
cdr3_nt: TGTGCCAGCAGCTTAGGTCTGGGTATGACTGAAGCTTTCTTT
cdr3_aa: CASSLGLGMTEAFF

d_call: NA
clone_size: NA
j_call: TRBJ2-2
v_call: TRBV5-1
cdr3_nt: TGCGCCAGCACCGCCCCAGGGATCGGCACCGGGGAGCTGTTTTTT
cdr3_aa: CASTAPGIGTGELFF

d_call: TRBD1
clone_size: many
j_call: TRBJ2-6
v_call: TRBV7-2
cdr3_nt: TGTGCCAGCAGCCCCCTCGACAGGGTGGTCGCCGGGGCCAACGTCCTGACTTTC
cdr3_aa: CASSPLDRVVAGANVLTF

d_call: NA
clone_size: few
j_call: TRBJ1-2
v_call: TRBV7-8
cdr3_nt: TGTGCCAGCAGCCCGGGACATGAAGGCTACACCTTC
cdr3_aa: CASSPGHEGYTF

d_call: TRBD2
clone_size: many
j_call: TRBJ2-1
v_call: TRBV2
cdr3_nt: TGTGCCAGCAAAGTGGCGGGGGCCTACAATGAGCAGTTCTTC
cdr3_aa: CASKVAGAYNEQFF

d_call: TRBD2
clone_size: few
j_call: TRBJ2-2
v_call: TRBV10-3
cdr3_nt: TGTGCCATCACCGATAGCGGGGGAAACACCGGGGAGCTGTTTTTT
cdr3_aa: CAITDSGGNTGELFF

d_call: TRBD2
clone_size: NA
j_call: TRBJ2-7
v_call: TRBV15
cdr3_nt: TGTGCCACCAGCAGAGAAGCGGGGGGCTCGTACGAGCAGTACTTC
cdr3_aa: CATSREAGGSYEQYF

d_call: TRBD2
clone_size: many
j_call: TRBJ2-7
v_call: TRBV6-5
cdr3_nt: TGTGCCAGCAGTTACGGTACTAGCGGGCCATACGAGCAGTACTTC
cdr3_aa: CASSYGTSGPYEQYF

d_call: TRBD1
clone_size: NA
j_call: TRBJ1-2
v_call: TRBV5-1
cdr3_nt: TGCGCCAGCAGCCCGGTGGACAGGAACTATGGCTACACCTTC
cdr3_aa: CASSPVDRNYGYTF

d_call: NA
clone_size: many
j_call: TRBJ2-2
v_call: TRBV7-6
cdr3_nt: TGTGCCAGCAGCCGGCTCGGGGAGGCCGGGGAGCTGTTTTTT
cdr3_aa: CASSRLGEAGELFF

d_call: TRBD2
clone_size: NA
j_call: TRBJ2-7
v_call: TRBV20-1
cdr3_nt: TGCAGTGCTAGAGTGGCGGAAGCGGGGGGTTTCTACGAGCAGTACTTC
cdr3_aa: CSARVAEAGGFYEQYF

d_call: TRBD1
clone_size: NA
j_call: TRBJ1-4
v_call: TRBV20-1
cdr3_nt: TGCAGTGCTAGTAGCAACACCCGGGACAGGGGGTTCCCAACTAATGAAAAACTGTTTTTT
cdr3_aa: CSASSNTRDRGFPTNEKLFF

d_call: TRBD2
clone_size: NA
j_call: TRBJ2-5
v_call: TRBV4-1
cdr3_nt: TGCGCCAGCAGCAACACCGCTAGCGGGGGGGGGCTTCGGGAGACCCAGTACTTC
cdr3_aa: CASSNTASGGGLRETQYF